This T cell receptor (beta chain) was captured by sequencing in a study of identical twins. General study findings and limits: Abundant beta clonotypes from cord blood bore fewer insertions; memory repertoires lacked this pattern.

In regard to this clonotype: Antigen specificity is unknown.

TCRdb fed the 5' RACE reads into MiXCR, producing one record per CDR3 protein. The sample lists about 790,000 distinct CDR3 sequences; 15% to 20% were seen once. This sample was also put to use in a study of T cells expressing NK-cell markers. That source adds: Among the eight sequenced donors, seven tested HCMV-seropositive and one tested seronegative. Whether expanded NKG2C-expressing T cell clones recognize HCMV is unknown.

Specimen: PBMCs. This TCR came from a woman aged 18-29 years in good health.

The CDR3 DNA follows: TGTGCCAGCAGTCTATCGGCGGGGGGGCCTAGTGAGCAGTTCTTC. Translated, it gives CASSLSAGGPSEQFF. The chain uses TRBV6-5 and TRBJ2-1; 9 nucleotides match TRBD2. This CDR3 spans 15 amino acids. CDR1 and CDR2 from the germline V gene are MNHEY and SVGAGI. V was pared by 5 bases and J by 9 bases, with 11 bases of the junction left unmatched.